The clone carrying this TCR beta chain showed up just once. Its antigen is still unknown. TCRdb independently ran MiXCR on the 5' RACE reads; one entry per CDR3 protein. The table shows about 49,000 distinct CDR3 sequences, with 25% to 30% occurring only once. This specimen belongs to a study of T-cell memory formation after mild COVID-19. Study-wide context: Clusters were largely donor specific.

Study-wide findings and caveats: Still unconfirmed is whether the second-wave clones peaking on day 37 recognized SARS-CoV-2. Pre-infection memory harbored some responding clones, suggesting cross-reactive memory joined.

J gave up 5 bases and V 3 bases, and 15 bases lay outside the gene matches. This CDR3 spans 18 amino acids. Germline V gene sequence: CDR1 SGHKS, CDR2 YYEKEE (reference sequence). The clonotype originates from a man aged 18 to 35 who had mild COVID-19 (a few samples of this study predate the infection). Cell type and time point are not known. The sequenced material came from PBMCs or a T cell subset sorted from them (not recorded which). This chain connects TRBV5-5 to TRBJ2-1; 9 bases line up with TRBD2. The CDR3 DNA follows: TGTGCCAGCAGCTCCTCCCTGGGCCTAGCGGGACCTCACAATGAGCAGTTCTTC. Residues: CASSSSLGLAGPHNEQFF.